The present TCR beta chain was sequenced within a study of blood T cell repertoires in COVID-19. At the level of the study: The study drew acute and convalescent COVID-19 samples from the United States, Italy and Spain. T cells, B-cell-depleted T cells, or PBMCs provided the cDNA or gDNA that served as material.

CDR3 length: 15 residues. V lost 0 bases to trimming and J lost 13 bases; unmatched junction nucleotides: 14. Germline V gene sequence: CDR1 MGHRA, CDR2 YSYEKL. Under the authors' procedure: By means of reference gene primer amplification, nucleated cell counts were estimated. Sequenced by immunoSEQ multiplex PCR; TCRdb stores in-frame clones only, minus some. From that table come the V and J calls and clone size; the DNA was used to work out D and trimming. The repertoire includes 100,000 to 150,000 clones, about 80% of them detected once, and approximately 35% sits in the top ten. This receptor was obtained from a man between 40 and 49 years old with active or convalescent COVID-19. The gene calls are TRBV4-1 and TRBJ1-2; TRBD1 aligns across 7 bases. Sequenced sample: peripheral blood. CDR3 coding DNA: TGCGCCAGCAGCCAAGAGGAAAGGACAGGCCAACGTGGCACCTTC. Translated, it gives CASSQEERTGQRGTF.